This passage covers 28 T cell receptor beta chains from one sample sequenced in a study of blood T cell repertoires in COVID-19. Generated by immunoSEQ multiplex PCR, the TCRdb table keeps only in-frame clones and is missing some. The repertoire holds fewer than 300,000 clones, with 75% to 90% as singletons. The specimen sequenced was peripheral blood. The receptors were gathered from a woman between 50 and 59 years old with COVID-19, enrolled during active disease.

The J gene is TRBJ2-6, the V gene TRBV19, with 8 bases that match TRBD1. The germline CDR1 and CDR2 sequences are LNHDA and SQIVND (reference sequence). The ends lost 8 bases at V and 0 bases at J; junction bases unmatched: 3. The CDR3 contains 15 residues. The CDR3 region has the DNA TGTGCCAGTTATACAGGGGGCTCTGGGGCCAACGTCCTGACTTTC. Its protein product is CASYTGGSGANVLTF.

This chain connects TRBV10-3 to TRBJ2-7; the D is unclear. Germline lookup yields CDR1 ENHRY and CDR2 SYGVKD. V dropped 6 bases and J dropped 3 bases, with 12 bases sitting between them. CDR3 size: 13 residues. CDR3 loop: CAIRTQVGYEQYF. The CDR3, as DNA: TGTGCCATCAGAACGCAGGTGGGCTACGAGCAGTACTTC.

The chain combines TRBV7-2 with TRBJ1-1; unclear D gene. Germline CDR1 and CDR2: SGHTA and FQGNSA. The CDR3 totals 11 residues. Trimming pared 3 bases from V and 10 bases from J, leaving 9 bases between. The CDR3 sequence: CASSLVSVAFF. In DNA, the CDR3 is TGTGCCAGCAGCTTGGTGAGTGTAGCTTTCTTT.

The J gene is TRBJ2-5, the V gene TRBV7-6; weak D call: TRBD1 (6 bases). CDR1 SGHVS and CDR2 FNYEAQ come from the germline V gene. The CDR3 length is 15 residues. The V gene lost 7 bases and the J gene lost 2 bases, with 17 bases spanning the gap. For the CDR3, the DNA is TGTGCCAGCACCCTCACAGGGATACGGCAAGAGACCCAGTACTTC. It is translated as CASTLTGIRQETQYF.

The chain uses TRBV10-1 and TRBJ2-3, with 9 bases lining up with TRBD1. The CDR3 has 13 residues. With 6 bases clipped from V and 6 bases from J, the junction kept 4 bases outside the gene matches. CDR1 and CDR2 (germline): WNHNN, SYGVQD (reference sequence). This chain's CDR3 is CASSDRGLDTQYF. The CDR3 DNA sequence: TGCGCCAGCAGCGACAGGGGGTTGGATACGCAGTATTTT.

The chain couples TRBV5-1 to TRBJ2-5; TRBD1 matches 8 bases. Germline CDR1 SGHRS, CDR2 YFSETQ. Trimming took 0 bases from V and 9 from J; bases not matched to a gene: 10. The length of the CDR3 is 15 residues. The CDR3 reads CASSLADRAKGAQYF. The CDR3 DNA reads as TGCGCCAGCAGCTTGGCGGACAGGGCGAAGGGGGCCCAGTACTTC.

The chain combines TRBV30 with TRBJ2-7; 7 bases match TRBD1. Trimming took 1 base from V and 6 from J; bases not matched to a gene: 3. Germline CDR1 and CDR2: GTSNPN and SVGIG (reference sequence). The CDR3 consists of 12 residues. In DNA, the CDR3 is TGTGCCTGGAGTGCGACAGGGTTCGAGCAGTACTTC. Protein sequence: CAWSATGFEQYF.

The chain is built from TRBV30 and TRBJ1-2, with a weak D call TRBD1 (6 bases). V dropped 0 bases and J dropped 2 bases, with 19 bases sitting between them. The CDR3 spans 17 residues. The germline CDR1 and CDR2 sequences are GTSNPN and SVGIG (reference sequence). The CDR3 spells CAWSVTSAGQRNYGYTF. The CDR3 DNA reads as TGTGCCTGGAGTGTGACCTCTGCCGGACAGAGGAACTATGGCTACACCTTC.

This sequence joins TRBV7-2 and TRBJ2-1; the D is unclear. This CDR3 has 15 amino acids. The germline gives CDR1 SGHTA, CDR2 FQGNSA. V was cut by 1 base and J by 3 bases, with 10 bases left in between. The CDR3 here is CASSLVYGYYNEQFF. The CDR3 DNA reads as TGTGCCAGCAGCTTAGTTTACGGGTACTACAATGAGCAGTTCTTC.

The gene calls are TRBV24-1 and TRBJ2-2, with D maybe TRBD1 (5 bases). This CDR3 contains 14 residues. Germline loops: CDR1 KGHDR, CDR2 SFDVKD. Trimming left V 9 bases short and J 2 bases short, with 12 bases between. The CDR3 DNA reads as TGTGCCACCGGCCACAGGAGCAACACCGGGGAGCTGTTTTTT. This gives the protein CATGHRSNTGELFF.

This sequence joins TRBV27 and TRBJ1-2; D uncertain. From germline, CDR1 is MNHEY and CDR2 SMNVEV (reference sequence). Trimming left V 3 bases short and J 6 bases short, with 11 bases between. The CDR3 is 13 amino acids. CDR3 coding DNA: TGTGCCAGCAGTTTTGTGGGGAGCCATGGCTACACCTTC. It encodes CASSFVGSHGYTF.

This clone was recorded a few times. The J gene is TRBJ1-1, the V gene TRBV5-6, with unresolved D. Germline CDR1 and CDR2: SGHDT and YYEEEE. Trimming took off 2 bases at V and 1 base at J, with 12 bases between the two ends. The CDR3 is 15 amino acids. This chain's CDR3 is CASSFLSYRNTEAFF. The CDR3 nucleotides are TGTGCCAGCAGCTTTCTTTCGTACAGGAACACTGAAGCTTTCTTT.

The rearrangement joins TRBV9 to TRBJ1-2, with 8 bases aligning to TRBD1. V lost 3 bases to trimming and J lost 4 bases; unmatched junction nucleotides: 11. The CDR3 runs 16 residues. Germline V gives CDR1 SGDLS, CDR2 YYNGEE. The CDR3, as DNA: TGTGCCAGCAGCGCGTATTTGGGGACAGGATCCTATGGCTACACCTTC. Its protein product is CASSAYLGTGSYGYTF.

This chain joins TRBV30 and TRBJ2-2; tentatively, D is TRBD2 (5 bases). Germline V gene lookup returns CDR1 GTSNPN and CDR2 SVGIG (reference sequence). The CDR3 contains 13 residues. V gave up 3 bases and J gave up 4 bases, with 9 bases separating them. Here the CDR3 reads CAWSGGGTGELFF. As DNA, the CDR3 is TGTGCCTGGAGCGGAGGAGGCACCGGGGAGCTGTTTTTT.

The V and J genes are TRBV5-4 and TRBJ1-5; 12 nucleotides match TRBD1. Germline V CDR1 and CDR2: SGHNT, YYREEE (reference sequence). CDR3 size: 16 residues. Unmatched junction bases numbered 12, after V lost 2 bases and J lost 12 bases. The CDR3 sequence: CASSLSGTGGSGNQHF. CDR3 DNA: TGTGCCAGCAGCTTATCCGGGACAGGGGGCTCGGGTAACCAGCATTTT.

The chain couples TRBV29-1 to TRBJ1-1; 11 bases map to TRBD1. There are 14 residues in the CDR3. V shed 7 bases, J shed 5 bases, and the junction held 9 bases outside the gene matches. Germline-derived CDR1 and CDR2 are SQVTM and ANQGSEA. The CDR3: CSASRDRGFTEAFF. CDR3 sequence (DNA): TGCAGCGCGTCCCGGGACAGGGGGTTTACTGAAGCTTTCTTT.

This chain links TRBV5-1 with TRBJ2-1; no clear D. V was shortened by 2 bases and J by 0 bases, with 12 bases between the two germline ends. Germline lookup yields CDR1 SGHRS and CDR2 YFSETQ. This CDR3 is 16 amino acids long. This CDR3 reads CASSFTTPSSYNEQFF. CDR3 sequence (DNA): TGCGCCAGCAGCTTTACTACCCCAAGCTCCTACAATGAGCAGTTCTTC.

This chain connects TRBV27 to TRBJ1-5; 9 bases line up with TRBD1. Trimming cost V 4 bases and J 2 bases; bases outside gene matches: 30. Germline loops: CDR1 MNHEY, CDR2 SMNVEV (reference sequence). The CDR3 has 24 amino acids. CDR3 residues: CASSSENYPGQGEKAVGGNQPQHF. The CDR3 DNA follows: TGTGCCAGCAGTTCCGAAAACTACCCGGGACAGGGAGAAAAGGCCGTGGGTGGCAATCAGCCCCAGCATTTT.

This clone has only one observation. The rearrangement uses TRBV3-1 (or the pseudogene TRBV3-2) and TRBJ2-1, with 8 bases fitting TRBD2. V gave up 4 bases and J gave up 1 base; unmatched junction bases: 3. Per germline, CDR1 LGHDT and CDR2 YNNKEL (reference sequence). This CDR3 has 15 residues. CDR3 DNA sequence: TGTGCCAGCAGCCGCCGGGAGGGATCCTACAATGAGCAGTTCTTC. Translation gives CASSRREGSYNEQFF.

CDR3 sequence (DNA): TGCGCCAGCAGCCCCCAGAGGGACAGAGCTTACAATGAGCAGTTCTTC. Protein product: CASSPQRDRAYNEQFF. The chain couples TRBV4-1 to TRBJ2-1, with 7 bases lining up with TRBD1. The CDR3 totals 16 residues. The germline V gene encodes CDR1 MGHRA and CDR2 YSYEKL. Trimming at V came to 4 bases and at J to 4 bases, leaving 10 bases not matched to a gene.

This clone has more than one count but fewer than ten. J is TRBJ1-5 and V is TRBV6-2 or TRBV6-3; D is uncertain. CDR3 length: 15 residues. Deletions cut 5 bases from V and 0 bases from J, with 11 bases between. The germline V gene has CDR1 MNHEY and CDR2 SVGEGT. CDR3: CASSTRRISNQPQHF. Here the CDR3 DNA reads TGTGCCAGCAGTACCAGGCGTATTAGCAATCAGCCCCAGCATTTT.

The CDR3 DNA follows: TGCGCCAGCAGTGAGGGACACAGGGGGAGTTCTTATGGCTACACCTTC. It is translated as CASSEGHRGSSYGYTF. The chain recombines TRBV10-2 with TRBJ1-2; 8 bases line up with TRBD1. V dropped 2 bases and J dropped 5; count of bases not matched to a gene: 10. CDR1 and CDR2 from the germline V gene are WSHSY and SAAADI. This CDR3 spans 16 amino acids.

The table lists this clone with a count of one. The chain carries TRBV27 and TRBJ2-5; 16 bases are shared with TRBD2. Trimming took 8 bases from V and 2 from J; bases not matched to a gene: 8. There are 17 residues in the CDR3. Per the germline V gene, CDR1 is MNHEY and CDR2 is SMNVEV (reference sequence). The CDR3 region has the DNA TGTGCCAGCCGGGGACTAGCGGGAGGGAGGCGACAAGAGACCCAGTACTTC. Its translation: CASRGLAGGRRQETQYF.

This chain links TRBV7-2 with TRBJ2-1; 10 bases align to TRBD2. The CDR3 is made up of 17 amino acids. Germline values: CDR1 SGHTA, CDR2 FQGNSA. V was clipped by 5 bases and J by 6 bases; unmatched bases: 13. CDR3 protein: CASSILPGLARGNEQFF. Here the CDR3 DNA reads TGTGCCAGCAGCATACTTCCGGGACTAGCGCGAGGCAATGAGCAGTTCTTC.

The chain combines TRBV27 with TRBJ2-7, with 12 bases identical to TRBD1. The CDR3 has 14 residues. CDR1 and CDR2 (germline): MNHEY, SMNVEV (reference sequence). The junction had 1 base not matched to a gene; V was cut back by 2 bases and J by 5 bases. The CDR3 region is CASSLGTGGHEQYF. CDR3 DNA: TGTGCCAGCAGTTTAGGGACAGGGGGCCACGAGCAGTACTTC.

The J gene is TRBJ1-5, the V gene TRBV7-8; 9 bases fit TRBD1. The germline gives CDR1 SGHVS, CDR2 FQNEAQ. CDR3 length equals 16 residues. V gave up 2 bases and J gave up 1 base; unmatched junction bases: 3. The CDR3 DNA follows: TGTGCCAGCAGCTTATTCGGGACAGGGAGCAATCAGCCCCAGCATTTT. It specifies CASSLFGTGSNQPQHF.

The chain is built from TRBV6-4 and TRBJ1-2; D perhaps matches TRBD1 (5 bases). The CDR3 loop spans 13 amino acids. V was cut by 2 bases and J by 8 bases, with 12 bases left in between. The germline V gene has CDR1 MRHNA and CDR2 SNTAGT. CDR3 sequence (DNA): TGTGCCAGCAGTGACGACAGTTCATGGGGCTACACCTTC. Its translation: CASSDDSSWGYTF.

The chain recombines TRBV29-1 with TRBJ2-3; D is unclear. Per germline, CDR1 SQVTM and CDR2 ANQGSEA. The CDR3 is made up of 12 amino acids. The V end was cut by 4 bases, the J end by 8 bases, with 13 bases between. In DNA form, the CDR3 reads TGCAGCGTTGTGTCGAGTGGAGCTACGCAGTATTTT. It translates to CSVVSSGATQYF.